The next 22 T cell receptor beta chains were all read from a single sample in a study of CD8 T cells in Susac syndrome. 0.5 to 1 ug RNA was reverse transcribed with random hexamers. In TCRdb, the immunoSEQ multiplex PCR reads were re-called with MiXCR into one record per CDR3 protein. The table records under 95,000 distinct CDR3 sequences, 95% of them present only once. The sample consisted of CD8+ T cells from PBMCs. The receptors originated from a human donor with Susac syndrome.

This chain links TRBV4-1 with TRBJ2-1; 10 bases line up with TRBD2. CDR1 and CDR2 from the germline V gene are MGHRA and YSYEKL. The V segment lost 5 bases and the J segment 5 bases; nucleotides outside the gene matches: 6. The CDR3 contains 15 residues. The CDR3 region has the DNA TGCGCCAGCAGCATCACTAGCGGGATCAACAATGAGCAGTTCTTC. This sequence encodes CASSITSGINNEQFF.

This chain joins TRBV7-6 and TRBJ2-1; no firm D call. The ends were cut back, 1 base at V and 5 bases at J, with 9 bases in the middle. This CDR3 has 14 residues. Germline V CDR1 and CDR2: SGHVS, FNYEAQ. CDR3 DNA: TGTGCCAGCAGCTTAGGAGTTGTTGACAATGAGCAGTTCTTC. Translated, it gives CASSLGVVDNEQFF.

This chain joins TRBV20-1 and TRBJ2-1; TRBD1 matches at 10 bases. There are 15 residues in the CDR3. The V gene end was trimmed by 5 bases and the J gene end by 6 bases; junction bases not matched to a gene: 10. Germline V gives CDR1 DFQATT, CDR2 SNEGSKA (reference sequence). The CDR3 DNA is TGCAGTGCTCGAACCGGGACAGGGGAAATCAATGAGCAGTTCTTC. As protein: CSARTGTGEINEQFF.

This chain connects TRBV9 to TRBJ2-7, with TRBD2 matching over 11 bases. This CDR3 region has 15 residues. The ends lost 0 bases at V and 3 bases at J; junction bases unmatched: 2. CDR1 is SGDLS, CDR2 YYNGEE, per germline. The CDR3 DNA follows: TGTGCCAGCAGCGTAGAAGGGACTAGCGGCTACGAGCAGTACTTC. It is translated as CASSVEGTSGYEQYF.

The chain is built from TRBV7-8 and TRBJ2-3; D is unresolved. CDR3 length: 19 amino acids. Trimming pared 6 bases from V and 2 bases from J, leaving 27 bases between. Germline CDR1 SGHVS, CDR2 FQNEAQ. DNA for the CDR3: TGTGCCAGCAGGGGGTTTGGAGATAACGAAGAACGAATCACAGATACGCAGTATTTT. Its protein is CASRGFGDNEERITDTQYF.

The rearrangement uses TRBV2 and TRBJ2-2; a weak D match, TRBD2 (6 bases). The CDR3 totals 13 residues. Per germline, CDR1 SNHLY and CDR2 FYNNEI. Deletions cut 8 bases from V and 7 bases from J, with 14 bases between. The CDR3 protein is CASGPTSFGELFF. CDR3 in DNA: TGTGCCAGCGGACCGACTAGTTTCGGGGAGCTGTTTTTT.

The chain links TRBV7-8 to TRBJ2-7, with TRBD2 identical over 7 bases. The CDR3 covers 15 residues. Germline trimming cut 5 bases from V and 6 bases from J; bases unmatched to any gene: 13. Germline V gene sequence: CDR1 SGHVS, CDR2 FQNEAQ. CDR3 protein: CASSPGGGRALEQYF. The CDR3 DNA sequence: TGTGCCAGCAGCCCCGGTGGTGGGAGGGCCCTCGAGCAGTACTTC.

The rearrangement links TRBV5-8 to TRBJ2-3, with D possibly matching TRBD1 (6 bases). Trimming took off 5 bases at V and 5 bases at J, with 12 bases between the two ends. The CDR3 is 13 amino acids. Germline V CDR1 and CDR2: SGHTS, YDEGEE. CDR3 amino acids: CASSPEGGDTQYF. CDR3 bases: TGTGCCAGCAGTCCCGAAGGGGGAGATACGCAGTATTTT. Full variable domain (remainder filled in from reference TRBV5-8 and TRBJ2-3): EAGVTQSPTHLIKTRGQQATLRCSPISGHTSVYWYQQALGLGLQFLLWYDEGEERNRGNFPPRFSGRQFPNYSSELNVNALELEDSALYLCASSPEGGDTQYFGPGTRLTVL.

This clonotype was picked up one time. V gene TRBV28 combines with J gene TRBJ2-5, with D possibly matching TRBD2 (5 bases). V dropped 8 bases and J dropped 5 bases, with 9 bases sitting between them. Germline V gives CDR1 MDHEN, CDR2 SYDVKM. The CDR3 loop spans 11 amino acids. CDR3 loop: CASGTGETQYF. The CDR3 bases are TGTGCCAGCGGAACGGGGGAGACCCAGTACTTC.

The V gene is TRBV5-4, the J gene TRBJ1-4, with D maybe TRBD1 (5 bases). Germline V CDR1 and CDR2: SGHNT, YYREEE (reference sequence). This CDR3 is built from 14 residues. Deletions cut 3 bases from V and 8 bases from J, with 14 bases between. The CDR3 spells CASSSSGRREKLFF. DNA of the CDR3: TGTGCCAGCAGCTCCTCGGGACGTAGAGAAAAACTGTTTTTT.

J is TRBJ1-2 and V is TRBV6-5; D is possibly TRBD1 (6 bases). This CDR3 comprises 14 residues. The V gene lost 7 bases and the J gene lost 0 bases, with 12 bases spanning the gap. Per germline, CDR1 MNHEY and CDR2 SVGAGI. The CDR3 region is CASNPGAANYGYTF. For the CDR3, the DNA is TGTGCCAGCAACCCGGGGGCCGCTAACTATGGCTACACCTTC.

The genes are TRBV5-6 and TRBJ2-7, with 8 bases lining up with TRBD1. CDR1 is SGHDT and CDR2 is YYEEEE in the germline V gene. The CDR3 extends over 14 amino acids. Trimming removed 0 bases from V and 3 bases from J; junction bases left unmatched: 2. The CDR3 sequence: CASSLGQGYYEQYF. DNA for the CDR3: TGTGCCAGCAGCTTGGGACAGGGGTACTACGAGCAGTACTTC.

V is TRBV6-5 and J is TRBJ2-7; TRBD1 matches at 10 bases. Germline CDR1 is MNHEY and CDR2 is SVGAGI. There are 15 residues in the CDR3. The V gene end was trimmed by 2 bases and the J gene end by 4 bases; junction bases not matched to a gene: 5. The CDR3 nucleotides are TGTGCCAGCAGTTACGGGACAGGGGAGATGTACGAGCAGTACTTC. Translated: CASSYGTGEMYEQYF.

The chain joins TRBV4-2 to TRBJ2-1; 12 bases are a match to TRBD2. Germline V CDR1 and CDR2: LGHNA, YNFKEQ. The length of the CDR3 is 19 residues. The V segment lost 0 bases and the J segment 8 bases; nucleotides outside the gene matches: 14. CDR3 protein: CASSQEGPLAGGPRDEQFF. The CDR3 bases are TGTGCCAGCAGCCAAGAGGGTCCCCTAGCGGGAGGGCCAAGGGATGAGCAGTTCTTC.

The gene calls are TRBV1 and TRBJ2-1; the table's D call of TRBD2 was not tested on the DNA. TRBV1 is designated a pseudogene. The CDR3 runs 16 residues. The CDR3 protein is CTSSQLVAGEYNEQFF. In nucleotides, the CDR3 is TGCACCAGCAGCCAACTTGTAGCGGGAGAATACAATGAGCAGTTCTTC.

The rearrangement links TRBV6-5 to TRBJ1-1; D gene ambiguous. Germline V gene sequence: CDR1 MNHEY, CDR2 SVGAGI. CDR3 length equals 13 residues. The V gene lost 10 bases and the J gene lost 1 base, with 13 bases spanning the gap. The CDR3 loop reads CATMREWNTEAFF. CDR3 DNA sequence: TGTGCCACCATGAGGGAGTGGAACACTGAAGCTTTCTTT.

The chain combines TRBV2 with TRBJ2-1; 10 bases match TRBD2. Germline CDR1 SNHLY, CDR2 FYNNEI. This CDR3 contains 16 residues. V trimming: 6 bases; J trimming: 2 bases; junction bases outside the gene matches: 7. The CDR3 reads CASSHDTSGAYNEQFF. In nucleotides, the CDR3 is TGTGCCAGCAGCCACGATACTAGCGGGGCCTACAATGAGCAGTTCTTC.

The chain couples TRBV9 to TRBJ2-3; 12 bases are shared with TRBD2. The V gene's germline CDR1 is SGDLS and CDR2 YYNGEE. With 4 bases clipped from V and 4 bases from J, the junction kept 7 bases outside the gene matches. This CDR3 contains 16 residues. The chain's CDR3 is CASSPRLAGVSDTQYF. The CDR3 DNA follows: TGTGCCAGCAGCCCCAGACTAGCGGGAGTCTCAGATACGCAGTATTTT.

The chain is built from TRBV28 and TRBJ2-7; TRBD2 matches at 12 bases. After removal of 7 bases from V and 7 bases from J, the junction contained 8 bases not matched to a gene. Germline-derived CDR1 and CDR2 are MDHEN and SYDVKM. The CDR3 loop spans 14 amino acids. The CDR3 protein is CASTSGRGLGEQYF. The CDR3 coding sequence is TGTGCCAGCACTAGCGGGAGGGGATTGGGGGAGCAGTACTTC.

The V gene is TRBV20-1, the J gene TRBJ2-1; D might be TRBD2 (5 bases). CDR3 length: 14 residues. Germline values: CDR1 DFQATT, CDR2 SNEGSKA (reference sequence). Trimming removed 0 bases at V and 8 bases at J, with 14 bases between. CDR3 in DNA: TGCAGTGCTAGAGATCGGGAAGGTGGCTATGAGCAGTTCTTC. Amino acids: CSARDREGGYEQFF.

The CDR3 loop reads CASSSAVDYNEQFF. For the CDR3, the DNA is TGTGCCAGCAGTTCGGCAGTTGATTACAATGAGCAGTTCTTC. The chain carries TRBV25-1 and TRBJ2-1; D remains ambiguous. This CDR3 is 14 amino acids long. Per the germline V gene, CDR1 is MGHDK and CDR2 is SYGVNS. Deletions cut 5 bases from V and 4 bases from J, with 12 bases between.

The chain employs TRBV7-9 and TRBJ1-1, with a weak D call TRBD1 (6 bases). Trimming removed 8 bases from V and 4 bases from J, with 14 bases in between. The CDR3 totals 13 residues. The germline CDR1 and CDR2 sequences are SEHNR and FQNEAQ (reference sequence). The CDR3 loop reads CASGEGGSTEAFF. The CDR3 DNA follows: TGTGCCAGCGGCGAAGGGGGAAGCACTGAAGCTTTCTTT. Full variable domain (remainder filled in from reference TRBV7-9 and TRBJ1-1): DTGVSQNPRHKITKRGQNVTFRCDPISEHNRLYWYRQTLGQGPEFLTYFQNEAQLEKSRLLSDRFSAERPKGSFSTLEIQRTEQGDSAMYLCASGEGGSTEAFFGQGTRLTVV.